These T cell receptor beta chains were read from a single sample in a study of cytomegalovirus exposure and HLA in healthy donors. Data came from immunoSEQ multiplex PCR; TCRdb stores just in-frame clones and leaves some out. The table includes approximately 190,000 clones, about 80% detected once. Sequenced input: PBMCs. The receptors were sampled from a woman in her forties or fifties in good health and CMV-seropositive. Each CDR3 is given with its conserved first and last residue. A D gene is named only where the DNA matches it firmly. Rows give clone size only sometimes, using once, few, many, or a class for an expanded clone.

abundance | d_gene | j_gene | v_gene | CDR3aa | CDR3nt
- | TRBD1 | TRBJ2-5 | TRBV19 | CASSIDGTGRQTQYF | TGTGCCAGTAGTATAGACGGGACAGGGAGGCAGACCCAGTACTTC
- | - | TRBJ2-4 | TRBV5-6 | CASSLAGKGDNIQYF | TGTGCCAGCAGCTTGGCCGGGAAGGGTGATAACATTCAGTACTTC
- | - | TRBJ1-1 | TRBV19 | CASSILGGDTEAFF | TGTGCCAGTAGTATCCTGGGGGGAGACACTGAAGCTTTCTTT
- | TRBD1 | TRBJ2-2 | TRBV6-1 | CASRRDRGVTGELFF | TGTGCCAGCAGGAGGGACAGGGGAGTCACCGGGGAGCTGTTTTTT
once | - | TRBJ1-1 | TRBV6-5 | CASSYSGGMGTEAFF | TGTGCCAGCAGTTACTCGGGGGGTATGGGCACTGAAGCTTTCTTT
- | TRBD1 | TRBJ2-7 | TRBV7-2 | CASSFPGQGSYEQYF | TGTGCCAGCAGCTTTCCGGGACAGGGTTCCTACGAGCAGTACTTC
- | - | TRBJ2-3 | TRBV5-4 | CASSTRGLPDTQYF | TGTGCCAGCAGCACCCGAGGGTTGCCAGATACGCAGTATTTT
- | - | TRBJ2-5 | TRBV7-2 | CASSFSGSQETQYF | TGTGCCAGCAGCTTTAGCGGAAGCCAAGAGACCCAGTACTTC
- | - | TRBJ1-5 | TRBV7-9 | CSSGLGGRGVETQHF | TGTTCCAGCGGCTTAGGGGGGCGGGGGGTTGAAACCCAGCATTTT
few | - | TRBJ2-2 | TRBV19 | CASSIPQVSLGAGELFF | TGTGCCAGTAGTATCCCACAAGTCAGCTTGGGCGCCGGGGAGCTGTTTTTT
- | - | TRBJ2-7 | TRBV5-1 | CASSLAAGIIYEQYF | TGCGCCAGCAGCTTGGCTGCAGGGATCATCTACGAGCAGTACTTC
- | - | TRBJ1-4 | TRBV4-1 | CASSQDLAEKLFF | TGCGCCAGCAGCCAAGATCTAGCTGAAAAACTGTTTTTT
- | - | TRBJ2-2 | TRBV21-1 | CARGAGTNTGELFF | TGTGCCAGGGGTGCGGGCACTAACACCGGGGAGCTGTTTTTT
- | TRBD2 | TRBJ2-7 | TRBV4-1 | CASSREPSGGLYEQYF | TGCGCCAGCAGCCGAGAGCCTAGCGGGGGGCTCTACGAGCAGTACTTC
- | - | TRBJ2-5 | TRBV2 | CASSDGLSETQYF | TGTGCCAGCAGTGATGGACTCTCCGAGACCCAGTACTTC
- | - | TRBJ1-3 | TRBV29-1 | CSVQVSGNTIYF | TGCAGCGTTCAGGTCTCTGGAAACACCATATATTTT
- | TRBD2 | TRBJ2-2 | TRBV4-1 | CASRSGGTNTGELFF | TGCGCCAGCAGATCGGGGGGAACGAACACCGGGGAGCTGTTTTTT
once | - | TRBJ1-6 | TRBV5-6 | CASSPSQGRLMASPLHF | TGTGCCAGCAGCCCCAGTCAGGGAAGGCTGATGGCTTCACCCCTCCACTTT
- | TRBD1 | TRBJ1-5 | TRBV4-2 | CASSRTGTGDNQPQHF | TGTGCCAGCAGTCGAACCGGGACAGGGGACAATCAGCCCCAGCATTTT
- | - | TRBJ1-2 | TRBV11-3 | CASSLDMGGVNYGYTF | TGTGCCAGCAGCTTAGATATGGGAGGGGTTAACTATGGCTACACCTTC
- | TRBD1 | TRBJ2-7 | TRBV6-5 | CASRGQSHEQYF | TGTGCCAGCAGGGGACAGTCCCACGAGCAGTACTTC
- | TRBD1 | TRBJ2-7 | TRBV4-2 | CASSQDEAGGYEQYF | TGTGCCAGCAGCCAAGATGAGGCAGGGGGCTACGAGCAGTACTTC
- | TRBD1 | TRBJ2-4 | TRBV18 | CASSPTGGAAKNIQYF | TGTGCCAGCTCACCGACAGGGGGTGCGGCCAAAAACATTCAGTACTTC
- | - | TRBJ1-2 | TRBV15 | CATSRRGGGGYTF | TGTGCCACCAGCAGGAGGGGCGGGGGTGGCTACACCTTC
- | TRBD1 | TRBJ1-5 | TRBV28 | CASSTIQGAPRGNQPQHF | TGTGCCAGCAGTACAATACAGGGGGCGCCGCGGGGCAATCAGCCCCAGCATTTT
once | - | TRBJ1-3 | TRBV11-2 | CASSRGGASSGNTIYF | TGTGCCAGCAGCCGTGGGGGCGCAAGCTCTGGAAACACCATATATTTT
- | - | TRBJ1-3 | TRBV19 | CASSKAQGSGSGNTIYF | TGTGCCAGTAGTAAGGCTCAGGGATCGGGCTCTGGAAACACCATATATTTT
- | TRBD1 | TRBJ1-3 | TRBV9 | CASSEDRGRNTIYF | TGTGCCAGCAGTGAGGACAGGGGTCGAAACACCATATATTTT
- | TRBD1 | TRBJ2-7 | TRBV27 | CASSIRTGAPYEQYF | TGTGCCAGCAGTATCCGGACAGGGGCCCCCTACGAGCAGTACTTC
- | TRBD1 | TRBJ2-5 | TRBV6-5 | CASSYYAGQGGETQYF | TGTGCCAGCAGTTACTACGCGGGACAGGGCGGAGAGACCCAGTACTTC
- | TRBD2 | TRBJ2-1 | TRBV9 | CASSVTSGGAGNEQFF | TGTGCCAGCAGCGTTACTAGCGGGGGGGCTGGGAATGAGCAGTTCTTC
- | TRBD2 | TRBJ2-1 | TRBV4-2 | CASSLRGARNEQFF | TGTGCCAGCAGCTTGCGGGGGGCGAGGAATGAGCAGTTCTTC
- | TRBD2 | TRBJ2-3 | TRBV5-1 | CASSLRTSGATRDTQYF | TGCGCCAGCAGCTTAAGGACTAGCGGGGCCACTCGGGATACGCAGTATTTT
few | TRBD1 | TRBJ1-4 | TRBV2 | CASRTGEKLFF | TGTGCCAGCAGGACAGGGGAAAAACTGTTTTTT
- | - | TRBJ2-1 | TRBV2 | CASTEGGGLRNEQFF | TGTGCCAGCACCGAGGGGGGGGGCCTTAGAAATGAGCAGTTCTTC
- | - | TRBJ1-5 | TRBV23-1 | CASSQSAGGNQPQHF | TGCGCCAGCAGTCAATCGGCAGGGGGCAATCAGCCCCAGCATTTT
few | TRBD2 | TRBJ2-3 | TRBV11-2 | CASSLVLAGNAYTQYF | TGTGCCAGCAGCTTAGTATTAGCGGGGAATGCATATACGCAGTATTTT
few | - | TRBJ2-7 | TRBV7-9 | CASSPRAAPNEQYF | TGTGCCAGCAGCCCGCGCGCGGCCCCCAACGAGCAGTACTTC
- | - | TRBJ1-1 | TRBV7-9 | CASSLKTASNSAEAFF | TGTGCCAGCAGCTTAAAAACAGCCTCGAATTCCGCTGAAGCTTTCTTT
- | - | TRBJ1-1 | TRBV6-6 | CASTSGMNTEAFF | TGTGCCAGCACCTCGGGGATGAACACTGAAGCTTTCTTT
- | TRBD1 | TRBJ1-2 | TRBV2 | CASSEIGTGGANYGYTF | TGTGCCAGCAGTGAAATAGGGACAGGGGGCGCGAACTATGGCTACACCTTC
- | TRBD1 | TRBJ1-5 | TRBV6-1 | CASTQGQVYQPQHF | TGTGCCAGCACCCAGGGACAGGTTTATCAGCCCCAGCATTTT
- | TRBD2 | TRBJ2-1 | TRBV5-1 | CASSLKLRGALGDEQFF | TGCGCCAGCAGCTTGAAGCTGCGGGGGGCCTTAGGGGATGAGCAGTTCTTC
- | TRBD1 | TRBJ1-2 | TRBV18 | CASSPSIPGQGPYGYTF | TGTGCCAGCTCACCATCTATCCCGGGACAGGGACCATATGGCTACACCTTC
- | - | TRBJ1-6 | TRBV19 | CASSDRNNSPLHF | TGTGCCAGCTCCGACAGGAATAATTCACCCCTCCACTTT
- | - | TRBJ2-1 | TRBV18 | CASSPLRDNEQFF | TGTGCCAGCTCACCTCTAAGAGACAATGAGCAGTTCTTC
- | - | TRBJ2-5 | TRBV7-6 | CASSRLGSQETQYF | TGTGCCAGCAGCCGCCTGGGCAGCCAAGAGACCCAGTACTTC
- | - | TRBJ2-7 | TRBV18 | CASSRDSQSYEQYF | TGTGCCAGCTCCCGAGACAGCCAGAGCTACGAGCAGTACTTC
few | - | TRBJ1-2 | TRBV4-1 | CASSQETDYYSYTF | TGCGCCAGCAGCCAAGAGACGGATTACTATAGCTACACCTTC
once | - | TRBJ1-2 | TRBV11-2 | CASSPRQKEYTF | TGTGCCAGCAGCCCCAGACAGAAGGAGTACACCTTC
- | - | TRBJ2-2 | TRBV27 | CASSPIAGINTGELFF | TGTGCCAGCAGTCCTATCGCGGGGATTAACACCGGGGAGCTGTTTTTT
- | TRBD1 | TRBJ2-2 | TRBV9 | CASREGTGGIGELFF | TGTGCCAGCCGGGAGGGGACAGGGGGAATCGGGGAGCTGTTTTTT
- | TRBD1 | TRBJ1-3 | TRBV4-1 | CASSLFRGTEADTIYF | TGCGCCAGCAGCCTTTTCCGTGGGACAGAGGCGGACACCATATATTTT
- | - | TRBJ2-7 | TRBV28 | CASRQLTGTYEQYF | TGTGCCAGCAGACAGCTGACCGGGACCTACGAGCAGTACTTC
- | - | TRBJ2-5 | TRBV20-1 | CSVLGQETQYF | TGCAGTGTACTAGGACAAGAGACCCAGTACTTC
- | TRBD1 | TRBJ1-3 | TRBV6-1 | CASSELLWDRLGNTIYF | TGTGCCAGCAGTGAACTCCTTTGGGACAGGTTGGGAAACACCATATATTTT
- | TRBD1 | TRBJ1-6 | TRBV11-1 | CAVATGGNSPLHF | TGTGCCGTCGCTACAGGGGGCAATTCACCCCTCCACTTT
few | - | TRBJ1-4 | TRBV14 | CASSQGQEHEKLFF | TGTGCCAGCAGCCAAGGGCAGGAACATGAAAAACTGTTTTTT